This TCR beta chain appears in the sequencing data of a study of vaccination and CD4 T cells after COVID-19. Looking at the study overall: Overlapping spike peptides of SARS-CoV-2, HCoV-NL63, HCoV-OC43 and HCoV-229E were used, and cells were stimulated with them. Broader study findings: The median count of SARS-CoV-2-reactive clonotypes rose from approximately 21 to 40, not significantly.

Sequencing of cultured CD4+ T cell DNA used the Oncomine TCR Beta short-read assay. Using its own MiXCR run on the PCR reads, TCRdb lists one record per CDR3 protein. The table has about 20,000 distinct CDR3 sequences, 80% seen once. This clonotype has only a few counts. Antigen: not known. The treatment is: approximately 9-day PBMC culture with coronavirus spike peptide pools or control peptides (ViraFEST assay). This clonotype was obtained from a human donor who received a COVID-19 vaccine. This specimen was CD4+ T cells from blood, cultured in vitro, taken after SARS-CoV-2 vaccination.

DNA of the CDR3: TGTGCCAGTAGTTTACGACAGGGAGGTCAGCCCCAGCATTTT. It is translated as CASSLRQGGQPQHF. This sequence joins TRBV19 and TRBJ1-5, with 7 bases aligning to TRBD1. This CDR3 comprises 14 residues. Germline V gives CDR1 LNHDA, CDR2 SQIVND (reference sequence). The J segment lost 6 bases and the V segment lost 5 bases, leaving 7 bases of the junction unmatched.